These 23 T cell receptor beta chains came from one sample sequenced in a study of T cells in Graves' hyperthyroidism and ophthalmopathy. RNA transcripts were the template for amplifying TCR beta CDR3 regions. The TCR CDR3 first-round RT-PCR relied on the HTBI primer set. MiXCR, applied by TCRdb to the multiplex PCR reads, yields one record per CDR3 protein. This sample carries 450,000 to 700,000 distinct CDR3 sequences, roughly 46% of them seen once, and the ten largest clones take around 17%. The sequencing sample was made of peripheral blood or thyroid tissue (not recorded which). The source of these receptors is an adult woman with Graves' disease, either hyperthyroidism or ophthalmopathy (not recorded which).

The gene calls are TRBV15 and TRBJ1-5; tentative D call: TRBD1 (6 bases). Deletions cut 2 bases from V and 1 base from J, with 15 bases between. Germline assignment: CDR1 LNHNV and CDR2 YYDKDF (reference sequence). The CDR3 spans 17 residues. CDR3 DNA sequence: TGTGCCACCAGCAGATCATTCCGGAGGGGGAGCAATCAGCCCCAGCATTTT. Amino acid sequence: CATSRSFRRGSNQPQHF.

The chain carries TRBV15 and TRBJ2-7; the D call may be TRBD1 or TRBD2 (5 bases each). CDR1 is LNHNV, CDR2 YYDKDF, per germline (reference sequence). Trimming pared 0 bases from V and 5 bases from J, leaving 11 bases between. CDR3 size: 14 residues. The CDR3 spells CATSRDGGLDEQYF. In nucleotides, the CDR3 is TGTGCCACCAGCAGAGATGGGGGTTTGGACGAGCAGTACTTC.

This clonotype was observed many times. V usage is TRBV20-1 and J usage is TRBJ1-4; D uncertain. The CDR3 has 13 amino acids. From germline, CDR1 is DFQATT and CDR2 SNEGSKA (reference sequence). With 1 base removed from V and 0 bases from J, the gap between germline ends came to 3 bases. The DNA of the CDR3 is TGCAGTGCTAGAGGGGCAACTAATGAAAAACTGTTTTTT. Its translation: CSARGATNEKLFF.

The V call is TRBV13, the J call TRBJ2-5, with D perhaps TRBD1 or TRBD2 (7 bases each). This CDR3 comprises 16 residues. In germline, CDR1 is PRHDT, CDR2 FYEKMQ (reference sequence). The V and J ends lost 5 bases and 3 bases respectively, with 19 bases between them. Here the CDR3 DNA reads TGTGCCAGCAGCGGCTCCAACAGGGGAGGGGAAGAGACCCAGTACTTC. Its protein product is CASSGSNRGGEETQYF.

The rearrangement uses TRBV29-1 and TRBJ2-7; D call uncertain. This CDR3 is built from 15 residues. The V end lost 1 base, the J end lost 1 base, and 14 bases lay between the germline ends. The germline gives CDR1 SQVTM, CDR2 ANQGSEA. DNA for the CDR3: TGCAGCGTTGAAGGGGTGGGCAGCGTTTCCTACGAGCAGTACTTC. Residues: CSVEGVGSVSYEQYF.

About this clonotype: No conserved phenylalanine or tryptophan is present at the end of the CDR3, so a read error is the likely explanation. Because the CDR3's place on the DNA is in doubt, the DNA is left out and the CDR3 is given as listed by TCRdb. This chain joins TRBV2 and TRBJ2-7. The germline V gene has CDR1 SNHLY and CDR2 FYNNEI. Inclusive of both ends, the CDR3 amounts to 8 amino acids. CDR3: CASSEWHS.

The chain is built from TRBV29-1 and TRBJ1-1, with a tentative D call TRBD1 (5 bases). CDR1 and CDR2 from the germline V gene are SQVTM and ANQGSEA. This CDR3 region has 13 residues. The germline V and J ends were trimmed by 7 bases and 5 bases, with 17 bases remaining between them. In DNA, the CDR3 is TGCAGCGCCGAAGGGACGGATGGTACTGAAGCTTTCTTT. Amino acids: CSAEGTDGTEAFF.

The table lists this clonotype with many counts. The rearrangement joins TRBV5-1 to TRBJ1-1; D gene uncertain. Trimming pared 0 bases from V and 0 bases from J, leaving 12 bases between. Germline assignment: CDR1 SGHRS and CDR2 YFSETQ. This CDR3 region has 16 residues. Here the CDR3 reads CASSLVNGPVNTEAFF. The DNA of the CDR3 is TGCGCCAGCAGCTTGGTTAACGGACCCGTGAACACTGAAGCTTTCTTT. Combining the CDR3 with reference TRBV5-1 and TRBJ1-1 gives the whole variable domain KAGVTQTPRYLIKTRGQQVTLSCSPISGHRSVSWYQQTPGQGLQFLFEYFSETQRNKGNFPGRFSGRQFSNSRSEMNVSTLELGDSALYLCASSLVNGPVNTEAFFGQGTRLTVV.

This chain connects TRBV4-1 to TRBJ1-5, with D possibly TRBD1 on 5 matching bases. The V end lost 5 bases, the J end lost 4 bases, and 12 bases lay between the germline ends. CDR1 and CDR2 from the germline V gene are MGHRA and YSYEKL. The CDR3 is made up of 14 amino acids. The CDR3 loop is CASSWGLLNQPQHF. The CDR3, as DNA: TGCGCCAGCAGCTGGGGGTTACTTAATCAGCCCCAGCATTTT.

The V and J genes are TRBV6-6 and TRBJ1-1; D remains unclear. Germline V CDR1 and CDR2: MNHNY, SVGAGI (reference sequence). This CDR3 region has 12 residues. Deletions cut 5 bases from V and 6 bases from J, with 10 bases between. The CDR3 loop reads CASSVGSAEAFF. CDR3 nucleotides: TGTGCCAGCAGTGTAGGAAGTGCTGAAGCTTTCTTT.

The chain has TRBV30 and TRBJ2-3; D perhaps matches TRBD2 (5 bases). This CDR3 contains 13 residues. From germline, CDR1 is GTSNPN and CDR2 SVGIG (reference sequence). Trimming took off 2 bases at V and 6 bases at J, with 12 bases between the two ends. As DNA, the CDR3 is TGTGCCTGGAGTCGGGGAGTTAAGGATACGCAGTATTTT. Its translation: CAWSRGVKDTQYF.

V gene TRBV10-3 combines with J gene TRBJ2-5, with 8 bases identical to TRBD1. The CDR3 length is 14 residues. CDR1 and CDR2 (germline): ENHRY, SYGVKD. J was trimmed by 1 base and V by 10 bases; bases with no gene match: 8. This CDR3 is CATSRGTGQETQYF. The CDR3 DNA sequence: TGTGCCACCTCCCGAGGGACAGGCCAAGAGACCCAGTACTTC.

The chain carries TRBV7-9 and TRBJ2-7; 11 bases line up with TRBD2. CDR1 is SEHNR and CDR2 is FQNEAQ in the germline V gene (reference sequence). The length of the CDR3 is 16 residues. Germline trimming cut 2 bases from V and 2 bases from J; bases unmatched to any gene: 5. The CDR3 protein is CASSLTSGRSTYEQYF. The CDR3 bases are TGTGCCAGCAGCTTAACTAGCGGGAGATCCACCTACGAGCAGTACTTC.

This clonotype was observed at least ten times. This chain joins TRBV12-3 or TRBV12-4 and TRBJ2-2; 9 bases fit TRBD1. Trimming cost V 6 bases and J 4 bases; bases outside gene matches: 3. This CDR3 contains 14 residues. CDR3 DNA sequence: TGTGCCAGCAGAGGGACAGGGTCCACCGGGGAGCTGTTTTTT. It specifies CASRGTGSTGELFF.

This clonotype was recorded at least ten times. Here the CDR3 DNA reads TGTGCCAGCAGCTCCTTCGGAGGAGATGAAAAACTGTTTTTT. This codes for CASSSFGGDEKLFF. The chain links TRBV7-9 to TRBJ1-4, with unresolved D. CDR1 and CDR2 from the germline V gene are SEHNR and FQNEAQ (reference sequence). V lost 4 bases to trimming and J lost 6 bases, with 12 bases between them. This CDR3 contains 14 residues.

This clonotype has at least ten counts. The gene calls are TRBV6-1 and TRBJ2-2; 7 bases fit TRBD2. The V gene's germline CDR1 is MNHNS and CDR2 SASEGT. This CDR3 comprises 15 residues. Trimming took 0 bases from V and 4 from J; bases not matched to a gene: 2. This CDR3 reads CASSEAGGGTGELFF. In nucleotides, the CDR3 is TGTGCCAGCAGTGAAGCGGGCGGGGGCACCGGGGAGCTGTTTTTT.

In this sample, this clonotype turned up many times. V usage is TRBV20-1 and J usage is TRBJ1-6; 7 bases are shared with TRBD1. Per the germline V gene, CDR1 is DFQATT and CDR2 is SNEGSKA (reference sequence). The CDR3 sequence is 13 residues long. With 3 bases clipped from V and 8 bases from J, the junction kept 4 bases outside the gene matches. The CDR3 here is CSARTGRDSPLHF. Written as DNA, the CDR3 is TGCAGTGCTAGGACAGGGAGGGATTCACCCCTCCACTTT.

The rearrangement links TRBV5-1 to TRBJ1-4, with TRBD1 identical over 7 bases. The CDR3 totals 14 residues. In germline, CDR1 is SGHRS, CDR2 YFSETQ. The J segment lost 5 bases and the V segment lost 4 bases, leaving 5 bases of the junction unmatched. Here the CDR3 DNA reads TGCGCCAGCAGCGGCGGGACAGACAATGAAAAACTGTTTTTT. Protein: CASSGGTDNEKLFF.

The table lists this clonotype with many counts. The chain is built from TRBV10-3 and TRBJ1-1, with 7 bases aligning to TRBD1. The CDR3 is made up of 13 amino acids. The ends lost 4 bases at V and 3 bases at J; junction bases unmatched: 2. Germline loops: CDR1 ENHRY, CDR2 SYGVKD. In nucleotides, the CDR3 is TGTGCCATCAGTGTGCAGGGGGACACTGAAGCTTTCTTT. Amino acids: CAISVQGDTEAFF.

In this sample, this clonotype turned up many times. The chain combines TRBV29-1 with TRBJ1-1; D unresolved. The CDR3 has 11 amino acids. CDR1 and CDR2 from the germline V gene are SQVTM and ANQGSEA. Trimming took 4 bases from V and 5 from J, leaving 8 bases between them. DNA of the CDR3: TGCAGCGTTGTCGATCGTACTGAAGCTTTCTTT. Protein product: CSVVDRTEAFF.

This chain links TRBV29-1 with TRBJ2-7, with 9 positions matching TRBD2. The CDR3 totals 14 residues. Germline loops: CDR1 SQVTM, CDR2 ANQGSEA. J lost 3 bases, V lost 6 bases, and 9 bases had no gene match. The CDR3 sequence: CSVTSAGGVYEQYF. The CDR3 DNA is TGCAGCGTGACGAGTGCGGGAGGGGTCTACGAGCAGTACTTC.

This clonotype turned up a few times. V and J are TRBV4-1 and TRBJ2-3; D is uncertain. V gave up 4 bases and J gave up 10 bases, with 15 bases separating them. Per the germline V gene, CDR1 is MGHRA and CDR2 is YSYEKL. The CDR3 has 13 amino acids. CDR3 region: CASSLSPRRAQYF. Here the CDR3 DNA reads TGCGCCAGCAGCCTGTCGCCCCGGCGTGCGCAGTATTTT.

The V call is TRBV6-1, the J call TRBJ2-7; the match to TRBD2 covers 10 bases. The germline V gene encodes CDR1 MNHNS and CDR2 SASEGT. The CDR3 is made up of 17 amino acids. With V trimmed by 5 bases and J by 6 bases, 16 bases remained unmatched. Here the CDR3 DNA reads TGTGCCAGCAGTACCACCCCGACCCGGCTAGCGGGGGTCGAGCAGTACTTC. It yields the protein CASSTTPTRLAGVEQYF.